The entry below describes one T cell receptor (beta chain). Its cognate antigen is unknown. Germline V gene lookup returns CDR1 KGHSH and CDR2 LQKENI. Trimming took 3 bases from V and 0 from J, leaving 17 bases between them. The CDR3 extends over 17 amino acids. TCRdb's copy holds only in-frame clones and misses some; the assay was immunoSEQ multiplex PCR. The sample yields some 100,000 clones, around 93% seen once. This entry comes from a study of PD-L1 blockade in urothelial cancer. At the level of the study: Patients commenced intravenous atezolizumab, 1,200 mg every 3 weeks, in about 2014. Blood was subjected to analysis at 3 weeks (second dose) and 6 weeks following treatment start. Blood samples contained a median 141,255 T cells.

Regarding the study as a whole: Below-median pretreatment blood TCR clonality was associated with improved progression-free and overall survival.

The chain recombines TRBV18 with TRBJ1-2, with D perhaps matching TRBD1 (6 bases). This TCR was sampled from a woman older than 75 with urothelial cancer. This specimen was PBMCs, taken around atezolizumab (anti-PD-L1) treatment. In nucleotides, the CDR3 is TGTGCCAGCTCACCCTTGGGGACACGCAGCCCTAACTATGGCTACACCTTC. The encoded protein is CASSPLGTRSPNYGYTF. The whole variable domain, remainder taken from reference TRBV18 and TRBJ1-2, is NAGVMQNPRHLVRRRGQEARLRCSPMKGHSHVYWYRQLPEEGLKFMVYLQKENIIDESGMPKERFSAEFPKEGPSILRIQQVVRGDSAAYFCASSPLGTRSPNYGYTFGSGTRLTVV.